The rows below give T cell receptor delta chains drawn from one sample of a study of Vδ1+ human thymocytes. TCRdb fed the multiplex PCR reads into CATT to redo clone calling. The table lists under 80,000 delta-chain clones, around 34% of them singletons, with 0.2% to 0.3% in the top ten. Sample: Vdelta1+ gamma-delta thymocytes from the thymus. The receptors come from a boy under three years old who had congenital heart surgery. CDR3s include the opening cysteine and the closing phenylalanine or tryptophan.

V gene: TRDV1
J gene: TRDJ1
CDR3 protein: CALGEKSSCGVKLIF

V gene: TRDV1
J gene: TRDJ1
CDR3 protein: CALGETRIRHWGRPPYTDKLIF

V gene: TRDV1
J gene: TRDJ1
CDR3 protein: CALGELVESRPPRTGGYIYTDKLIF

V gene: TRDV1
J gene: TRDJ1
CDR3 protein: CALGVTDLPDGLVLGDPRPYTDKLIF

V gene: TRDV1
J gene: TRDJ1
CDR3 protein: CALGSVFHPLDWGIRQNKLIF

V gene: TRDV1
J gene: TRDJ1
CDR3 protein: CALGDRSFLLRTGGSPHSYTDKLIF

V gene: TRDV1
J gene: TRDJ1
CDR3 protein: CALGEKSCLYAAYTDKLIF

V gene: TRDV2
J gene: TRDJ1
CDR3 protein: CACEPLLGDALGKLIF

V gene: TRDV1
J gene: TRDJ1
CDR3 protein: CALGNSGYWGIRDRNKLIF

V gene: TRDV1
J gene: TRDJ1
CDR3 protein: CALGELLPTCLVNDKLIF

V gene: TRDV1
J gene: TRDJ1
CDR3 protein: CALGPFLRSKLGDLNSHSYTDKLIF

V gene: TRDV1
J gene: TRDJ1
CDR3 protein: CALGAGPFPYEGYPLYKLIF

V gene: TRDV1
J gene: TRDJ1
CDR3 protein: CALGNGPSYVLGELYTDKLIF

V gene: TRDV2
J gene: TRDJ1
CDR3 protein: CATGVPWGIPMDTDKLIF

V gene: TRDV1
J gene: TRDJ1
CDR3 protein: CALGEGLPTLLNTDKLIF

V gene: TRDV1
J gene: TRDJ1
CDR3 protein: CALGEDLTTGIRHEDKLIF

V gene: TRDV1
J gene: TRDJ1
CDR3 protein: CALGELTGGYGDTDKLIF

V gene: TRDV1
J gene: TRDJ1
CDR3 protein: CALGELKGRTGGSRGFKLIF

V gene: TRDV1
J gene: TRDJ1
CDR3 protein: CALGEPAAPYWGIRAQSYTDKLIF

V gene: TRDV1
J gene: TRDJ1
CDR3 protein: CALGELGLGDTDKDKLIF

V gene: TRDV1
J gene: TRDJ1
CDR3 protein: CALGAPRCVDPGDKDKLIF

V gene: TRDV1
J gene: TRDJ1
CDR3 protein: CALGTHTTGLVRYTDKLIF

V gene: TRDV1
J gene: TRDJ1
CDR3 protein: CALGAIMYGTDKLIF

V gene: TRDV1
J gene: TRDJ1
CDR3 protein: CALGELFSLGRIVLGDMADKLIF

V gene: TRDV1
J gene: TRDJ1
CDR3 protein: CALGELGSTGGFYKLIF

V gene: TRDV1
J gene: TRDJ1
CDR3 protein: CALGEPPSFLRSLGPDKLIF

V gene: TRDV1
J gene: TRDJ1
CDR3 protein: CALGDYRRSEWPRGTYTDKLIF

V gene: TRDV1
J gene: TRDJ1
CDR3 protein: CALGDDYWGISDKLIF

V gene: TRDV2
J gene: TRDJ1
CDR3 protein: CACDPMYWGIADGKWDDNTDKLIF

V gene: TRDV1
J gene: TRDJ1
CDR3 protein: CALGDDFSSAGGYSTDKLIF

V gene: TRDV1
J gene: TRDJ1
CDR3 protein: CALGERIGHKGDKTDKLIF

V gene: TRDV1
J gene: TRDJ1
CDR3 protein: CALGDTSLQPRTGDSRCTDKLIF

V gene: TRDV1
J gene: TRDJ1
CDR3 protein: CALGGILPTVLLGEGTDKLIF

V gene: TRDV1
J gene: TRDJ1
CDR3 protein: CALGVVERGLPIPFTDKLIF

V gene: TRDV1
J gene: TRDJ1
CDR3 protein: CALDPPTPSYPVLGDTGKLIF

V gene: TRDV1
J gene: TRDJ1
CDR3 protein: CALVPIPTVECTDKLIF

V gene: TRDV1
J gene: TRDJ1
CDR3 protein: CALGELDRPGADKLIF

V gene: TRDV1
J gene: TRDJ1
CDR3 protein: CALGEGDGLSTGGYLRHTDKLIF

V gene: TRDV1
J gene: TRDJ1
CDR3 protein: CALSSLPPVLGTFAYTDKLIF

V gene: TRDV1
J gene: TRDJ1
CDR3 protein: CALGPLSTGGYYTDKLIF

V gene: TRDV1
J gene: TRDJ1
CDR3 protein: CALGPPEGGGHDKLIF

V gene: TRDV1
J gene: TRDJ1
CDR3 protein: CALGAMYTDKLIF

V gene: TRDV1
J gene: TRDJ1
CDR3 protein: CALGLHFLARGMTGFRTDKLIF

V gene: TRDV1
J gene: TRDJ1
CDR3 protein: CALGELEVRRGYGYWGIPPATDKLIF

V gene: TRDV1
J gene: TRDJ1
CDR3 protein: CALGDLRPRYTGGYTDKLIF

V gene: TRDV1
J gene: TRDJ1
CDR3 protein: CALGEKCGGIDKLIF

V gene: TRDV1
J gene: TRDJ1
CDR3 protein: CALGVPSYKSGDKNKLIF

V gene: TRDV1
J gene: TRDJ1
CDR3 protein: CALGDRPTGGYTDKLIF

V gene: TRDV1
J gene: TRDJ1
CDR3 protein: CALGDFYLPKGRYTDKLIF

V gene: TRDV1
J gene: TRDJ1
CDR3 protein: CALGEPPSRLLGDQEGLIF

V gene: TRDV2
J gene: TRDJ1
CDR3 protein: CACDPNAGGPYTDKLIF

V gene: TRDV1
J gene: TRDJ1
CDR3 protein: CALGGLLGDTNTDKLIF

V gene: TRDV1
J gene: TRDJ1
CDR3 protein: CALGHTQIPPAGTDKLIF

V gene: TRDV2
J gene: TRDJ1
CDR3 protein: CACATHPSRGGHTDKLIF